This TCR beta chain originates from a study of shared clonotypes between healthy human individuals (dated by TCRdb to 2020 to 2021). For the wider study: The cohort included three men and a couple of women between 18 and 49 years of age. For each donor, CD4 naive and CD4 memory were each given three plates, CD8 naive was given two plates, and CD8 memory was given one plate. To estimate repertoire size and how much clonotype sharing occurs between individuals, the study deeply sequenced the blood TCR repertoires of 4 to 6 healthy adults. To increase sequencing depth and limit assay-specific biases, different laboratories used diverse techniques to prepare libraries and sequence TCR repertoires. Leukapheresis yielded between about 0.85 and 10 billion PBMCs per donor.

What the authors observed across the whole study: Sampling was restricted to blood, and TCR repertoires in tissues likely differ from the TCR repertoires found in blood. Incomplete sequencing was indicated by rarefaction of sorted-subset datasets, despite the large sequencing depth. Based on pairwise subsampling, the degree of clonotype sharing among donors was expected to be affected by sequencing depth. The small number of donors limited the genetic and exposure-history diversity represented. Compared with non-shared clonotypes, clonotypes shared by all four sorted-subset donors had higher generation probabilities. Across four donors, approximately 4.6% of naive CD4, approximately 3.6% of naive CD8, 2.3% of memory CD4, and approximately 0.4% of memory CD8 clonotypes were shared. Larger estimated clonotype richness was generally found for naive subsets than for memory subsets.

The germline V gene provides CDR1 MDHEN and CDR2 SYDVKM. V is pared back by 5 bases and J by 0 bases, with 20 bases lying between the germline termini. Inclusive of the bounding cysteine and phenylalanine, the CDR3 is 17 residues long. The only DNA kept is the CDR3, 51 bases in frame from the first base. Using the deep immunoSEQ assay, multiplex PCR amplified TCR CDR3 regions from genomic DNA. For each cell subset, the extracted genomic DNA was distributed evenly across all wells of several immunoSEQ 96-well plates, and each plate served as one replicate. For sorted subsets, about 200 ng genomic DNA, equal to 30,000 to 35,000 T cell genomes, was loaded into each replicate PCR. The purified libraries were quantified using a Qubit 3.0 fluorometer, sized with a Bioanalyzer 2100, and then quantified again using the KAPA Library Quantification kit. Every immunoSEQ 96-well plate was sequenced on a dedicated single-read 150-cycle Illumina NextSeq 550 flow cell. The authors' analysis ran thus. Because the immunoSEQ output included only junctional sequences and no quality scores, the filtering could not be the same as the filtering used for full-length reads. To assign V/J genes and CDR3, sequences were annotated against IMGT germline references using PyIR, a Python wrapper for IgBLAST v1.9. Any read was removed if the V/J assignment was weak (E-value above 1e-6), the CDR3 was missing, or the read contained stop codons, out-of-frame junctions, or ambiguous translated residues. A V3J clonotype was defined by an identical inferred V gene, J gene, and CDR3 amino acid sequence. The percentage overlap between two repertoires was calculated by dividing the number of shared unique clonotypes by the size of the smaller repertoire. Repertoire richness was assessed with RTK rarefaction, the Chao1 estimator, and Recon v2.1 estimates of unobserved clonotypes. Generation probabilities were computed with OLGA for all TCRbeta clonotypes obtained by the gDNA method from several donors. Sourced from immuneACCESS, this table was stored by TCRdb with only in-frame sequences that have V and J called. A share of the clones is absent; for the studies checked, an unresolved V gene accounts for under half, and the remainder has no known explanation. V and J calls and clone size follow that table, whereas D and trimming were derived from the DNA. Recorded for this sample are some 680,000 clones; around 73% of them occurred a single time. The top ten clones comprise around 1.7% of the sample.

In the case of this clone: Its cognate antigen has yet to be identified. No much larger clone is present one base from it, and per-base qualities are unavailable.

The donors were healthy, HIV-negative adults with no recently reported acute infections or vaccinations. All donors were Caucasian adults living in Nashville, Tennessee, USA. CD4+ T cells were enriched by magnetic negative selection, after which naive cells were positively selected on CD45RA and the negative fraction was taken as the memory subset. Blood was obtained by leukapheresis, after which PBMCs were separated by Ficoll-Histopaque density gradient centrifugation and cryopreserved in liquid nitrogen vapor phase. Analytical flow cytometry was used to check the purity and quantity of every magnetically sorted T cell population. Each sorted fraction had its genomic DNA isolated and then quantified by UV absorbance on a Nanodrop 2000c.

This sequence uses TRBV28 and TRBJ2-7; the D gene is perhaps TRBD1 or TRBD2, each of them matching over 7 bases. This receptor was obtained from a woman in her twenties or thirties in good health. Sequencing was done on a sample of memory CD4+ T cells sorted from blood. According to the study, the label for this sample's cell subset or site signals: CD45RA-negative fraction. The CDR3 corresponds to CASSRTGGTVSSYEQYF. Read as DNA, the sequence is TGTGCCAGCAGTCGAACCGGGGGGACAGTAAGCTCCTACGAGCAGTACTTC. With the portions outside the CDR3 filled from the reference TRBV28 and TRBJ2-7 genes, the complete variable region becomes DVKVTQSSRYLVKRTGEKVFLECVQDMDHENMFWYRQDPGLGLRLIYFSYDVKMKEKGDIPEGYSVSREKKERFSLILESASTNQTSMYLCASSRTGGTVSSYEQYFGPGTRLTVT.